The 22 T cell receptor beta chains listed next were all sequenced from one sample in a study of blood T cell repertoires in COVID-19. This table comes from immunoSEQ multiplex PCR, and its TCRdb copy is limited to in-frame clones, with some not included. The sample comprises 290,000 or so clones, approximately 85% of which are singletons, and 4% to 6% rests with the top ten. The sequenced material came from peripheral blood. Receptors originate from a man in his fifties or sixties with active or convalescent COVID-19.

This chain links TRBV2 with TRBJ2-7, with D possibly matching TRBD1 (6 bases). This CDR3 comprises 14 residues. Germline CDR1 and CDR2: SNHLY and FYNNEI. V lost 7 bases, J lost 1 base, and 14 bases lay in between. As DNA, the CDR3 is TGTGCCAGCAAATACAGGGATCGGTCCTACGAGCAGTACTTC. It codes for CASKYRDRSYEQYF.

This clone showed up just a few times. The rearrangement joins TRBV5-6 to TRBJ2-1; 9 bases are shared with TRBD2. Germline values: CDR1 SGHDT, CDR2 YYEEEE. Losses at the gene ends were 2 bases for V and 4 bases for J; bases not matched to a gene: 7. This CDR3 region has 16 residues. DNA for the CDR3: TGTGCCAGCAGCTTTGGTACTAGCGGGTTTTACAATGAGCAGTTCTTC. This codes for CASSFGTSGFYNEQFF.

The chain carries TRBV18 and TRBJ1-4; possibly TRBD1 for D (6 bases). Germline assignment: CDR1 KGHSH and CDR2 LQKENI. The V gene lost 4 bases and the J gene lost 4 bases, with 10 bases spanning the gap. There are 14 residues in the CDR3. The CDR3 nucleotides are TGTGCCAGCTCACTGGACAGTGTTAATGAAAAACTGTTTTTT. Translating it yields CASSLDSVNEKLFF. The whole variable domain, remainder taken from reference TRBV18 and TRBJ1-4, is NAGVMQNPRHLVRRRGQEARLRCSPMKGHSHVYWYRQLPEEGLKFMVYLQKENIIDESGMPKERFSAEFPKEGPSILRIQQVVRGDSAAYFCASSLDSVNEKLFFGSGTQLSVL.

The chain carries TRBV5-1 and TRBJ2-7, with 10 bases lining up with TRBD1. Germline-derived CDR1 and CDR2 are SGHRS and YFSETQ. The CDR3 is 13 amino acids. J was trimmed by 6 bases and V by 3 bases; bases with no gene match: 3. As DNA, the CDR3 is TGCGCCAGCAGCTCCGGGACAGGGGCCGAGCAGTACTTC. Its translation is CASSSGTGAEQYF.

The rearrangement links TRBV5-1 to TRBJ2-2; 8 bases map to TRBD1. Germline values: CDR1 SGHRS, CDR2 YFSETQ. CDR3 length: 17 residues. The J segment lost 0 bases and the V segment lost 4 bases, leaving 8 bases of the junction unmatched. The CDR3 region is CASSPTGVGANTGELFF. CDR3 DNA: TGCGCCAGCAGCCCGACAGGGGTAGGTGCGAACACCGGGGAGCTGTTTTTT. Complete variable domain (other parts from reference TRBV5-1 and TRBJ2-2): KAGVTQTPRYLIKTRGQQVTLSCSPISGHRSVSWYQQTPGQGLQFLFEYFSETQRNKGNFPGRFSGRQFSNSRSEMNVSTLELGDSALYLCASSPTGVGANTGELFFGEGSRLTVL.

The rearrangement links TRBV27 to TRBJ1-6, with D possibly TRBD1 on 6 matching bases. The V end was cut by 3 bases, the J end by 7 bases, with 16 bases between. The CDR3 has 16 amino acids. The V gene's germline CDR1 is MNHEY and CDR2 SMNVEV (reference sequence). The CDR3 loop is CASSLSSGVPNSPLHF. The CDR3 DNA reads TGTGCCAGCAGTTTGTCGTCAGGGGTTCCCAATTCACCCCTCCACTTT.

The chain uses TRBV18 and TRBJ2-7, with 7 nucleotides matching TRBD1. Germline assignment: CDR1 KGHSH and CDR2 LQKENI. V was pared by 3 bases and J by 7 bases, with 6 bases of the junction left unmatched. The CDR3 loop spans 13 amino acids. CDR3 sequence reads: CASSPDREREQYF. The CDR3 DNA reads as TGTGCCAGCTCACCTGACAGGGAGAGGGAGCAGTACTTC.

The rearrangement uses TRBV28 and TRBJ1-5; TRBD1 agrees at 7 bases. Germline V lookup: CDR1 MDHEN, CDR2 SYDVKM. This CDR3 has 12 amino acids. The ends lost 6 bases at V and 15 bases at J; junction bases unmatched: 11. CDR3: CASRLRRGIAHF. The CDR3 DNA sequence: TGTGCCAGCAGACTTCGCAGGGGGATCGCGCATTTT.

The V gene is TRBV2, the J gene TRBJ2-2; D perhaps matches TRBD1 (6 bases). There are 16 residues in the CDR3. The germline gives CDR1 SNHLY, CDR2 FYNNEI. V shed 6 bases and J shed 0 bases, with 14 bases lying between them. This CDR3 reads CASSPRGRANTGELFF. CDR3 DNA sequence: TGTGCCAGCAGCCCCAGGGGCAGGGCGAACACCGGGGAGCTGTTTTTT.

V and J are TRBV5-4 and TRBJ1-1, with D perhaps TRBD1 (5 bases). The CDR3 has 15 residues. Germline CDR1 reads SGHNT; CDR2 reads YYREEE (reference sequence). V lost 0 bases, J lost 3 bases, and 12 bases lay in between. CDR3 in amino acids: CASSLGRVGDTEAFF. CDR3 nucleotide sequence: TGTGCCAGCAGCTTGGGCAGGGTTGGCGACACTGAAGCTTTCTTT.

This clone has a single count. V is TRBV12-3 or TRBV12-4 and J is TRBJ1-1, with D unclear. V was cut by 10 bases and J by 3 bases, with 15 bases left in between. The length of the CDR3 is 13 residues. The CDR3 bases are TGTGCCACCAAAGGTATCGGGGACACTGAAGCTTTCTTT. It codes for CATKGIGDTEAFF.

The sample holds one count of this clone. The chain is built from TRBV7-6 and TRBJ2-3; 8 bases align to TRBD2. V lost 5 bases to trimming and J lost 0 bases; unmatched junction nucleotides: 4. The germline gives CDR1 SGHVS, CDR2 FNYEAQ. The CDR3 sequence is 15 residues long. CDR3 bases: TGTGCCAGCAGCAAACTAGCGGCTAGCACAGATACGCAGTATTTT. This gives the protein CASSKLAASTDTQYF.

CDR3 DNA sequence: TGTGCCAGCAGTTATAGGACAGACACTGAAGCTTTCTTT. Translating it yields CASSYRTDTEAFF. This chain joins TRBV2 and TRBJ1-1; D is possibly TRBD1 (6 bases). Germline values: CDR1 SNHLY, CDR2 FYNNEI. V lost 5 bases and J 3 bases, leaving 10 bases between the germline ends. The CDR3 contains 13 residues.

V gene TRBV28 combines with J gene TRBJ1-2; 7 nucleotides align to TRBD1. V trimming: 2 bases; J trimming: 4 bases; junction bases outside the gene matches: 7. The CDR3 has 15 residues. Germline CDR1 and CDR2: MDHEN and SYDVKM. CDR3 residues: CASSLAGDRFYGYTF. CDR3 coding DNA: TGTGCCAGCAGTTTAGCAGGGGACAGATTCTATGGCTACACCTTC.

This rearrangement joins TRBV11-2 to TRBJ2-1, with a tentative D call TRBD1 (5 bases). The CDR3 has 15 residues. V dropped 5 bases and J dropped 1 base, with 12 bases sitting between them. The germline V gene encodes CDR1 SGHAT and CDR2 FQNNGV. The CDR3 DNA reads TGTGCCAGCAGCCAGATCGCAGGGTCCTACAATGAGCAGTTCTTC. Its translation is CASSQIAGSYNEQFF. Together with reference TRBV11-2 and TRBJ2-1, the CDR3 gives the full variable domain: EAGVAQSPRYKIIEKRQSVAFWCNPISGHATLYWYQQILGQGPKLLIQFQNNGVVDDSQLPKDRFSAERLKGVDSTLKIQPAKLEDSAVYLCASSQIAGSYNEQFFGPGTRLTVL.

Here the CDR3 reads CASSVGGFRRETKNTGELFF. The CDR3 DNA sequence: TGTGCCAGCAGCGTAGGGGGGTTTCGGCGGGAGACTAAGAACACCGGGGAGCTGTTTTTT. The V and J genes are TRBV9 and TRBJ2-2, with 7 bases aligning to TRBD2. V gave up 0 bases and J gave up 1 base; unmatched junction bases: 15. The germline V gene has CDR1 SGDLS and CDR2 YYNGEE. The CDR3 has 20 residues.

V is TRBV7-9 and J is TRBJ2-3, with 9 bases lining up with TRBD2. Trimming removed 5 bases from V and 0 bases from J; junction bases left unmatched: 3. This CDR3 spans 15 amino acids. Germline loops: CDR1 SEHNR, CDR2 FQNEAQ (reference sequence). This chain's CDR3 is CASSASGISTDTQYF. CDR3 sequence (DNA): TGTGCCAGCAGCGCTAGCGGGATAAGCACAGATACGCAGTATTTT.

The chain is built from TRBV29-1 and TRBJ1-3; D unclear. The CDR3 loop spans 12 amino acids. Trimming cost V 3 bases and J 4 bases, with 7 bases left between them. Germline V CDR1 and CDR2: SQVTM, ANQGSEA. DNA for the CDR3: TGCAGCGTTGACACAGTAGGAAACACCATATATTTT. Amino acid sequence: CSVDTVGNTIYF.

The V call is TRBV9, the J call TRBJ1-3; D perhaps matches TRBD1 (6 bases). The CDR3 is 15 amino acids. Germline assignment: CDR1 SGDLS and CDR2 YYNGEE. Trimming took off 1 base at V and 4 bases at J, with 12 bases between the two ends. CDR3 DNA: TGTGCCAGCAGCGTATCGACAGGCTTCGGAAACACCATATATTTT. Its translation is CASSVSTGFGNTIYF.

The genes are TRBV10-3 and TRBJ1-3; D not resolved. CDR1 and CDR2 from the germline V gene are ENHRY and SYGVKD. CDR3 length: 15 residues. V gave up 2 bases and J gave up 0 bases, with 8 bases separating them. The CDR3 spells CAISEISGSGNTIYF. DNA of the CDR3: TGTGCCATCAGTGAGATATCGGGCTCTGGAAACACCATATATTTT.

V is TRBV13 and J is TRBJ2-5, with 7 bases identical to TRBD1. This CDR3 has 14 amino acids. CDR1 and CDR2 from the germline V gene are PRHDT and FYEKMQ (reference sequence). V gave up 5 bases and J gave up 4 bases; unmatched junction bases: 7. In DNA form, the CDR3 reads TGTGCCAGCAGCCAGACAGGGCCCAGAGAGACCCAGTACTTC. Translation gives CASSQTGPRETQYF.

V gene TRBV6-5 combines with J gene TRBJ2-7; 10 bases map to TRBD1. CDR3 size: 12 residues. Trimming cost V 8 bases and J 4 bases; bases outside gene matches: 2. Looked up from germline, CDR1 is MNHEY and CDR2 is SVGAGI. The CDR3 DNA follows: TGTGCCAGCCGGGGACAGGGGTACGAGCAGTACTTC. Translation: CASRGQGYEQYF.